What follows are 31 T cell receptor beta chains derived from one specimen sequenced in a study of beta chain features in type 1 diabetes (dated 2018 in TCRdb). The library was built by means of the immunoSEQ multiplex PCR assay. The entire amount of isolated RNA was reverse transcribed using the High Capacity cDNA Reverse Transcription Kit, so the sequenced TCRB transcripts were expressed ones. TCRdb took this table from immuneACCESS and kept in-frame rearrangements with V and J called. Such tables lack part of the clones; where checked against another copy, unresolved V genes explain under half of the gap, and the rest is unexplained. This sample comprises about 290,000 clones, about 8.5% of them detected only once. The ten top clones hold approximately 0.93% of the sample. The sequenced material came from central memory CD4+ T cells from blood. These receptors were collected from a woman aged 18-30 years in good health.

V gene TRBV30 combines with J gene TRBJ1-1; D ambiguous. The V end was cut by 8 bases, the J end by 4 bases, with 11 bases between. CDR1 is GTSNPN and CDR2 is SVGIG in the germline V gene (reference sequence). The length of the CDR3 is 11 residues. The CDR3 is CARSEGTEAFF. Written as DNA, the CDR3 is TGTGCCCGGTCAGAGGGCACTGAAGCTTTCTTT.

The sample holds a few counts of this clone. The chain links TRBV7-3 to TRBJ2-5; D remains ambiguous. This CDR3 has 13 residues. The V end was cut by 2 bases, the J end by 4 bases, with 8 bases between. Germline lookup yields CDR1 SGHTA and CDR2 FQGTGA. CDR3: CASSLGNTETQYF. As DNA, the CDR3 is TGTGCCAGCAGCTTAGGCAACACAGAGACCCAGTACTTC.

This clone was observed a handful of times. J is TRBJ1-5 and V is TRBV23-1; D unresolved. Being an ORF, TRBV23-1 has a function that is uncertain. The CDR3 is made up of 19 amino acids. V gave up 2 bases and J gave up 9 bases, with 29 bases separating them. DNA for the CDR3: TGCGCCAGCAGTCAACGCCCCCGGGCGGTAAGAGGTGAATGTCGGCCCCAGCATTTT. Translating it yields CASSQRPRAVRGECRPQHF.

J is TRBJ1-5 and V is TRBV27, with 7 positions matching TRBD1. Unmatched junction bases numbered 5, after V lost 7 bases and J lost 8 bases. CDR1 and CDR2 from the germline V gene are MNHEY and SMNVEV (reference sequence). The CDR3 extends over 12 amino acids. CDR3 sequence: CASKQGHEPQHF. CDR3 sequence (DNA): TGTGCCAGCAAACAGGGGCATGAGCCCCAGCATTTT.

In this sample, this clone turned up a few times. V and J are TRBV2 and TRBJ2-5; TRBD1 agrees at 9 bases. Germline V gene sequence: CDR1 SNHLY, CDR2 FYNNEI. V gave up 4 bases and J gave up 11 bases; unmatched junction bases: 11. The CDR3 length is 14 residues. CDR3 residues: CASSVDRGVREQYF. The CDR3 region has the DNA TGTGCCAGCAGTGTGGACAGGGGAGTGCGAGAGCAGTACTTC.

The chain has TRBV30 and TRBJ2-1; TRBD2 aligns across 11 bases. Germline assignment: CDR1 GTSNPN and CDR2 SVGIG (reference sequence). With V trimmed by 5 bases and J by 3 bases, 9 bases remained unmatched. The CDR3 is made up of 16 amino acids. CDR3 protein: CAWATGTSGLYNEQFF. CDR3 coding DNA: TGTGCCTGGGCCACCGGGACTAGCGGACTCTACAATGAGCAGTTCTTC.

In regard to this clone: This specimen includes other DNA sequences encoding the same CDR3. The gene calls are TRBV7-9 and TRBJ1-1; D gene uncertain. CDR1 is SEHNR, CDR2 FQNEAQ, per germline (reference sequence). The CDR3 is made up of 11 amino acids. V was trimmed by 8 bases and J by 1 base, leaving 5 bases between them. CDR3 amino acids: CASGRNTEAFF. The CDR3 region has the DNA TGTGCCAGCGGACGGAACACTGAAGCTTTCTTT.

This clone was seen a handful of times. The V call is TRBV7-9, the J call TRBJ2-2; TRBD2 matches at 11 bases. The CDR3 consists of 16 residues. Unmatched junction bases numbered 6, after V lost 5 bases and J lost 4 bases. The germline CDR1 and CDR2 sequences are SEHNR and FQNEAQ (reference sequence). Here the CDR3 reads CASSPLAGGGTGELFF. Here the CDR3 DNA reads TGTGCCAGCAGCCCCCTAGCGGGGGGAGGCACCGGGGAGCTGTTTTTT.

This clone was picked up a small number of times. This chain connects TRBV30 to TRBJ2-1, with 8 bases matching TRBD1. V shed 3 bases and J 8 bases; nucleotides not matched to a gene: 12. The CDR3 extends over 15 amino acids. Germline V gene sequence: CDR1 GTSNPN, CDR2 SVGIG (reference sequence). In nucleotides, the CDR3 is TGTGCCTGGAGATCCGGACAGGGTTTTGTATATGAGCAGTTCTTC. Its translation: CAWRSGQGFVYEQFF.

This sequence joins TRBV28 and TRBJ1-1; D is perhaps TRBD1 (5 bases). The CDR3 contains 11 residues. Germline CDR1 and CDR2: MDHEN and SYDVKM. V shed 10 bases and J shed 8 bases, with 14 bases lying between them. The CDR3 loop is CAISGEGEAFF. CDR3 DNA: TGTGCCATTTCGGGGGAGGGAGAAGCTTTCTTT. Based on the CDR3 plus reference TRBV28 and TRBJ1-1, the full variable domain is DVKVTQSSRYLVKRTGEKVFLECVQDMDHENMFWYRQDPGLGLRLIYFSYDVKMKEKGDIPEGYSVSREKKERFSLILESASTNQTSMYLCAISGEGEAFFGQGTRLTVV.

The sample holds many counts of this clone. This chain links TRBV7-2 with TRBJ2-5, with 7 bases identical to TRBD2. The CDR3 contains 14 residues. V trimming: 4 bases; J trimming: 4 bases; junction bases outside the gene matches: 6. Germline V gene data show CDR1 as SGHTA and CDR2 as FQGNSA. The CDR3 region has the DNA TGTGCCAGCAGCTCACGGACTAGTCCAGAGACCCAGTACTTC. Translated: CASSSRTSPETQYF.

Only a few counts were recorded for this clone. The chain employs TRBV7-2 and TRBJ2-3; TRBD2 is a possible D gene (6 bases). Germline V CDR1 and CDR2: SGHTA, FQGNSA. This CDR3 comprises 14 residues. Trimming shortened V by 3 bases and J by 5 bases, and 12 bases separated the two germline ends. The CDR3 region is CASSLAGFLDTQYF. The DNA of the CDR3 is TGTGCCAGCAGCTTGGCGGGATTTTTAGATACGCAGTATTTT.

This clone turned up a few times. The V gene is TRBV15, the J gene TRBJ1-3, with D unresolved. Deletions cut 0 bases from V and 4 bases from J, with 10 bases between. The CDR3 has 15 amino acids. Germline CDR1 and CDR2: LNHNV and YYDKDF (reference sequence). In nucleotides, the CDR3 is TGTGCCACCAGCAGAGAACTGGGTACAGGAAACACCATATATTTT. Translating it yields CATSRELGTGNTIYF. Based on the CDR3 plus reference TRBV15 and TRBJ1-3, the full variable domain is DAMVIQNPRYQVTQFGKPVTLSCSQTLNHNVMYWYQQKSSQAPKLLFHYYDKDFNNEADTPDNFQSRRPNTSFCFLDIRSPGLGDTAMYLCATSRELGTGNTIYFGEGSWLTVV.

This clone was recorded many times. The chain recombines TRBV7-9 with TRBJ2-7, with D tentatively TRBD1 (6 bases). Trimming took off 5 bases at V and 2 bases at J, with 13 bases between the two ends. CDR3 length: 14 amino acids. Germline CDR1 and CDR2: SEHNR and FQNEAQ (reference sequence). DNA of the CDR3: TGTGCCAGCAGCCGACGGGACACCCCCTACGAGCAGTACGTC. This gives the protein CASSRRDTPYEQYV.

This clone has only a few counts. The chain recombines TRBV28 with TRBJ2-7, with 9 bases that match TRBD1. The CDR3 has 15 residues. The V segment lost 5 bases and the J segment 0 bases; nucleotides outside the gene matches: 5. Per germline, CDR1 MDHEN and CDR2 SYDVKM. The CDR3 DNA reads TGTGCCAGCAGTCCCGGGACAGGGTACTCCTACGAGCAGTACGTC. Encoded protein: CASSPGTGYSYEQYV.

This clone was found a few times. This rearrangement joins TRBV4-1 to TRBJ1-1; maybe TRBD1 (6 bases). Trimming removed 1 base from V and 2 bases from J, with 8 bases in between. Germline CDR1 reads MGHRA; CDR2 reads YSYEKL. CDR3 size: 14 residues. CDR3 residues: CASSQAQGNTEAFF. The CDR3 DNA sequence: TGCGCCAGCAGCCAAGCACAGGGTAACACTGAAGCTTTCTTT.

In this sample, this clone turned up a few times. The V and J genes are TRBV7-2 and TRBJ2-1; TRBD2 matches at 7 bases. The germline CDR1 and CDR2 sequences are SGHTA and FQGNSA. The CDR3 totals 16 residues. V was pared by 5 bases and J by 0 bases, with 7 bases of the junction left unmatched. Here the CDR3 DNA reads TGTGCCAGCAGCCTAAGGGAGGGGAGCTCCTACAATGAGCAGTTCTTC. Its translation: CASSLREGSSYNEQFF.

The CDR3: CASSLGRAYEQYF. DNA for the CDR3: TGTGCCAGCAGCCTAGGACGGGCCTACGAGCAGTACTTC. The chain combines TRBV7-2 with TRBJ2-7; D gene unclear. V was shortened by 5 bases and J by 2 bases, with 10 bases between the two germline ends. Germline V CDR1 and CDR2: SGHTA, FQGNSA. The CDR3 length is 13 residues.

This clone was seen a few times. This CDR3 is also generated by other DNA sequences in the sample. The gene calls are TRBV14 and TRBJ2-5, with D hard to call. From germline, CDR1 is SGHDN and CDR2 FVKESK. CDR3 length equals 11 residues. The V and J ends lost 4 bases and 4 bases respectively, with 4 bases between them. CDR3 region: CASSRGETQYF. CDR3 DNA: TGTGCCAGCAGCCGCGGAGAGACCCAGTACTTC.

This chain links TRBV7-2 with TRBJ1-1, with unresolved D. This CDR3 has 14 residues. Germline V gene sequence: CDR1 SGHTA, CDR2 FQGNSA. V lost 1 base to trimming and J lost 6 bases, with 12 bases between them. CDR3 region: CASSLEVIRSEAFF. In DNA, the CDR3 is TGTGCCAGCAGCTTAGAGGTAATACGTTCTGAAGCTTTCTTT.

CDR3 sequence reads: CASTRGGAFGNEQFF. The CDR3 DNA sequence: TGTGCCAGCACCCGGGGGGGGGCTTTTGGCAATGAGCAGTTCTTC. The chain is built from TRBV28 and TRBJ2-1, with 8 bases lining up with TRBD2. After removal of 7 bases from V and 6 bases from J, the junction contained 11 bases not matched to a gene. This CDR3 is 15 amino acids long. The germline V gene has CDR1 MDHEN and CDR2 SYDVKM.

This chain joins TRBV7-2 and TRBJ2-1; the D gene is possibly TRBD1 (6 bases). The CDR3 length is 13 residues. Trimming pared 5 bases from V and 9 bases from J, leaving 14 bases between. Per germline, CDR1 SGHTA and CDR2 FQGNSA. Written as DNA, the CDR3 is TGTGCCAGCAGCCTCTACAGGGCTGGTGAGCAGTTCTTC. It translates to CASSLYRAGEQFF.

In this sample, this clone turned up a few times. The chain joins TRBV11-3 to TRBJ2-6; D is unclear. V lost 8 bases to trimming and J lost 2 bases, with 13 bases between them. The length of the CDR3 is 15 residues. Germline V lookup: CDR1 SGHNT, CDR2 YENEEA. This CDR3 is CASSARTPGANVLTF. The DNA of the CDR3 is TGTGCCAGCTCGGCGCGAACCCCTGGGGCCAACGTCCTGACTTTC. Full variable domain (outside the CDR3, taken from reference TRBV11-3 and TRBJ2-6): EAGVVQSPRYKIIEKKQPVAFWCNPISGHNTLYWYLQNLGQGPELLIRYENEEAVDDSQLPKDRFSAERLKGVDSTLKIQPAELGDSAVYLCASSARTPGANVLTFGAGSRLTVL.

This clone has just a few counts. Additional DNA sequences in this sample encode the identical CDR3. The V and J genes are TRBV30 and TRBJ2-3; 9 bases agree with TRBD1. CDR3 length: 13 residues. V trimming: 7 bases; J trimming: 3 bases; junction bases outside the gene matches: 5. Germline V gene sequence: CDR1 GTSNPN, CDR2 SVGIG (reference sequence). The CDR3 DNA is TGTGCCTCGACAGGGGGTAGTACAGATACGCAGTATTTT. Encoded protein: CASTGGSTDTQYF.

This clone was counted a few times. The CDR3 DNA reads as TGTGCCAGCAGCCTCCGGGGTGGGACAGGGGTAAGTGAGCAGTTCTTC. This sequence encodes CASSLRGGTGVSEQFF. This chain joins TRBV11-2 and TRBJ2-1, with TRBD1 matching over 10 bases. The germline V gene has CDR1 SGHAT and CDR2 FQNNGV. The CDR3 spans 16 residues. J was trimmed by 9 bases and V by 5 bases; bases with no gene match: 13.

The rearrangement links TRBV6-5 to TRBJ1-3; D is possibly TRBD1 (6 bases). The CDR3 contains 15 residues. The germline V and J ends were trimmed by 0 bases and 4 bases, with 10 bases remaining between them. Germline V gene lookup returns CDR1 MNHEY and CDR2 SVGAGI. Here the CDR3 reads CASSYSGGPGNTIYF. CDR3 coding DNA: TGTGCCAGCAGTTACTCTGGGGGGCCAGGAAACACCATATATTTT.

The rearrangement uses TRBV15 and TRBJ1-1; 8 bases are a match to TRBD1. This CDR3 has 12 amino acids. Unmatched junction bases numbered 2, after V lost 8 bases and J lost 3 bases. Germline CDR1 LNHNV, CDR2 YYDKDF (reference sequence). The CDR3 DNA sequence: TGTGCCACCGGGACAGGTTACACTGAAGCTTTCTTT. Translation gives CATGTGYTEAFF.

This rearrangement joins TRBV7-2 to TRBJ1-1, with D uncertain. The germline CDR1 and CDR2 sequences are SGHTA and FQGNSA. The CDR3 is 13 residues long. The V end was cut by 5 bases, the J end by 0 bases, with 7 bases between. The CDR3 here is CASSRVMNTEAFF. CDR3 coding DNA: TGTGCCAGCAGCCGAGTGATGAACACTGAAGCTTTCTTT.

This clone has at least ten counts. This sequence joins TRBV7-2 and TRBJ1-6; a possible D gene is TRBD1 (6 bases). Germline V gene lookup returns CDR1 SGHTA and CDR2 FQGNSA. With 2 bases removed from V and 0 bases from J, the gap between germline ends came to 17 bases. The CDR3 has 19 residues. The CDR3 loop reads CASSLRKGGFSSYNSPLHF. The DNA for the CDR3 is TGTGCCAGCAGCTTAAGGAAGGGGGGCTTCAGCTCCTATAATTCACCCCTCCACTTT.

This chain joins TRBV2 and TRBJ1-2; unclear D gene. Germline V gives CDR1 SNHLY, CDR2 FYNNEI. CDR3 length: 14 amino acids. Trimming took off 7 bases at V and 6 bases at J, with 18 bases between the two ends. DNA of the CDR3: TGTGCCAGCAAGGTTGAGGCTGCCGGGAATGGCTACACCTTC. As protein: CASKVEAAGNGYTF.

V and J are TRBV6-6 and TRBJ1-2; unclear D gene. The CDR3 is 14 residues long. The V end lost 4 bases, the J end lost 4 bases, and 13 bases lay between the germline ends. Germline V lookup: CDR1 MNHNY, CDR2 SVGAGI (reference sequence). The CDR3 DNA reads TGTGCCAGCAGTTGGAATTCCGGGCTCTATGGCTACACCTTC. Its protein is CASSWNSGLYGYTF.